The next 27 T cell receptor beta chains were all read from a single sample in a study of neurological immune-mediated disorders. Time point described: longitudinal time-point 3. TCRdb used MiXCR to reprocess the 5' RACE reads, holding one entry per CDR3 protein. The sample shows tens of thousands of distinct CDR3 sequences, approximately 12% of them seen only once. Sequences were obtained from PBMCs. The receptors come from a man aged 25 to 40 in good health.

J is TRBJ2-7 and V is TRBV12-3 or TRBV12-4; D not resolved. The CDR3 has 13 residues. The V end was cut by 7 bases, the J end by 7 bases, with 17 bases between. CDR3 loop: CASTLKGFLEQYF. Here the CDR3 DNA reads TGTGCCAGCACCCTAAAAGGCTTCTTGGAGCAGTACTTC.

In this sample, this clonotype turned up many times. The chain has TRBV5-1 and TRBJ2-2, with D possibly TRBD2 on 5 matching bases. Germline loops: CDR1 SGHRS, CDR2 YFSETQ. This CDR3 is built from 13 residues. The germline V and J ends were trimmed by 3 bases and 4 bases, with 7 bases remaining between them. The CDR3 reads CASSSGSTGELFF. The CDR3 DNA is TGCGCCAGCAGCTCGGGGAGCACCGGGGAGCTGTTTTTT.

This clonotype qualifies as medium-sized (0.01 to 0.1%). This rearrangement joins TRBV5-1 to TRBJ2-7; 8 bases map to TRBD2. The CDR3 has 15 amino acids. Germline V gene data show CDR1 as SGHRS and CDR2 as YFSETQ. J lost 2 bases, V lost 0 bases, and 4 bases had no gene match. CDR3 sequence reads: CASSLVVGRAYEQYF. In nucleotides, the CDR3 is TGCGCCAGCAGCTTGGTGGTCGGGAGGGCCTACGAGCAGTACTTC.

The CDR3 nucleotides read TGCGCCAGCAGCTTGGGGGCGAGTAATCAGCCCCAGCATTTT. It translates to CASSLGASNQPQHF. The gene calls are TRBV5-1 and TRBJ1-5, with unresolved D. CDR1 and CDR2 from the germline V gene are SGHRS and YFSETQ. With 0 bases removed from V and 4 bases from J, the gap between germline ends came to 8 bases. The length of the CDR3 is 14 residues.

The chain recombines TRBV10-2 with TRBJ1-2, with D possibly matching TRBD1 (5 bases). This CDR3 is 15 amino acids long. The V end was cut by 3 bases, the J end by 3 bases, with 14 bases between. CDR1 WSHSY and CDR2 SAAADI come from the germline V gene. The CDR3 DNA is TGCGCCAGCAGTGAAGGCAGGGCTCGTGACTATGGCTACACCTTC. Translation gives CASSEGRARDYGYTF.

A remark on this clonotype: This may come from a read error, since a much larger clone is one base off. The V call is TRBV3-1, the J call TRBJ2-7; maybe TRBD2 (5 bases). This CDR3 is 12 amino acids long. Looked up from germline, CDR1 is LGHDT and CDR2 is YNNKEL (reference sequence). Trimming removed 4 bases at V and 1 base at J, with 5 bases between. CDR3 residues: CASSRGSYEQYF. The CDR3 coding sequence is TGTGCCAGCAGCCGCGGGTCCTACGAGCAGTACTTC.

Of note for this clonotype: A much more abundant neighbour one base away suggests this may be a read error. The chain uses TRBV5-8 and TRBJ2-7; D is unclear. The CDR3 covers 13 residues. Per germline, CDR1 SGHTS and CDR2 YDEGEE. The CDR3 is CAGSRARTHEQYF. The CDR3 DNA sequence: TGTGCCGGCAGCCGCGCTAGGACCCACGAGCAGTACTTC.

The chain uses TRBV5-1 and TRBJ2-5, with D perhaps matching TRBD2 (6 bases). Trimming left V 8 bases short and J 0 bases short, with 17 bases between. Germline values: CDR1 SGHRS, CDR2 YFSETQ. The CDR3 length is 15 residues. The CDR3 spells CASSRGTGDQETQYF. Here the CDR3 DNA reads TGCGCCAGTTCGCGGGGCACTGGGGACCAAGAGACCCAGTACTTC.

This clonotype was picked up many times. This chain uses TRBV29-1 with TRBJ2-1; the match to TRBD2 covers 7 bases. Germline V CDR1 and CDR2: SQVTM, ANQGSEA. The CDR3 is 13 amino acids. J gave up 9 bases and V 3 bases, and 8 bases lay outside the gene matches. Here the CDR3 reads CSVDREGSIEQFF. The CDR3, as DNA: TGCAGCGTTGATAGGGAGGGGTCAATTGAGCAGTTCTTC.

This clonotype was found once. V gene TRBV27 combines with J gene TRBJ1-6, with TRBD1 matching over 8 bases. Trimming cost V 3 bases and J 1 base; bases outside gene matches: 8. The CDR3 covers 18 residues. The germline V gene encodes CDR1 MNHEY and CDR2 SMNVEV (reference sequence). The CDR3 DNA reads TGTGCCAGCAGTTTGGCAGGGGGCAGTGGATCCTATAATTCACCCCTCCACTTT. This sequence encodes CASSLAGGSGSYNSPLHF.

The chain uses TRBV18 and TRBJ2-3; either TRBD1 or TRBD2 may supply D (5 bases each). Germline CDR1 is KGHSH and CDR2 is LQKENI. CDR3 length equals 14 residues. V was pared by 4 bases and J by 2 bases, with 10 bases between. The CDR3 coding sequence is TGTGCCAGCTCACTTCTTGGGACCACAGATACGCAGTATTTT. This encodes CASSLLGTTDTQYF.

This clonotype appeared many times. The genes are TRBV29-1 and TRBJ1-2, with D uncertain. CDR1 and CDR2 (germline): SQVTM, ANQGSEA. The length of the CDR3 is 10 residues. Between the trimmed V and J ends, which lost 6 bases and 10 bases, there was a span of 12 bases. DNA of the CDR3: TGCAGCGTCGACCAGGATGCCTACACCTTC. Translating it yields CSVDQDAYTF.

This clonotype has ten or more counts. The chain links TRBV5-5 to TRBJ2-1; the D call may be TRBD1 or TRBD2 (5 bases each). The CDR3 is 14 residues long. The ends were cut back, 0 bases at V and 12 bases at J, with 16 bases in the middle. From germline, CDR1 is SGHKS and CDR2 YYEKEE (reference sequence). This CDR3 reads CASSLAFAGSRQFF. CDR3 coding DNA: TGTGCCAGCAGCTTGGCATTCGCAGGGAGTCGGCAGTTCTTC.

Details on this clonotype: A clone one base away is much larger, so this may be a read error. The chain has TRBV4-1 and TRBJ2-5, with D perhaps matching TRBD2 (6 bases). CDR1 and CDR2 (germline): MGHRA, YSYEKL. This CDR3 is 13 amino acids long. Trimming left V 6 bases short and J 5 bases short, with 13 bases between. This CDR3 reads CASRKEGGETQYF. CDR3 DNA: TGCGCCAGCAGGAAGGAGGGCGGGGAGACCCAGTACTTC.

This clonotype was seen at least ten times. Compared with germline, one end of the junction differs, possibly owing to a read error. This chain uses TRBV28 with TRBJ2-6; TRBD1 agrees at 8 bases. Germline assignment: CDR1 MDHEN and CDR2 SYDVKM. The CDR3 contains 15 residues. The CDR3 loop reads CATSRTGPGVNVLTF. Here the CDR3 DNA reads TGTGCCACCTCCCGGACAGGGCCCGGGGTCAACGTCCTGACTTTC.

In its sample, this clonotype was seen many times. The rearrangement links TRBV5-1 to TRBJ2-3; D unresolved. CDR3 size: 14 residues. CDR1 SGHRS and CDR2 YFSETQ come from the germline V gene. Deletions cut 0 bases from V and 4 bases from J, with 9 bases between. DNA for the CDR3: TGCGCCAGCAGCTTGGAGGCCGGCCCAGATACGCAGTATTTT. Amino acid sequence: CASSLEAGPDTQYF.

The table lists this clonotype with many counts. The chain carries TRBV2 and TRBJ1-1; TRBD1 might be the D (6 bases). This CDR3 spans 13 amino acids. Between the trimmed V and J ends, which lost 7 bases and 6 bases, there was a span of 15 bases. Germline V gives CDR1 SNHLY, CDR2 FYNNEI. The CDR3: CASMNPGEAEAFF. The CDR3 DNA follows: TGTGCCAGCATGAATCCAGGGGAGGCTGAAGCTTTCTTT.

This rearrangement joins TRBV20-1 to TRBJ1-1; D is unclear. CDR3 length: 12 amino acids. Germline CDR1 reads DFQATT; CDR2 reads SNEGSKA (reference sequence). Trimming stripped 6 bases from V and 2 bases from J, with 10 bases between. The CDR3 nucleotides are TGCAGTGCCCACGGACCAAACACTGAAGCTTTCTTT. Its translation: CSAHGPNTEAFF.

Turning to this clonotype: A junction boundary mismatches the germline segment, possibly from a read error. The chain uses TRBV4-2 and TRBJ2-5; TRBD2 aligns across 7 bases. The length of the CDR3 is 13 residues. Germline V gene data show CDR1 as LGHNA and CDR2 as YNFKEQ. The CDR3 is CANSQGLQETQYF. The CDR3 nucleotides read TGTGCCAACAGCCAGGGACTACAAGAGACCCAGTACTTC.

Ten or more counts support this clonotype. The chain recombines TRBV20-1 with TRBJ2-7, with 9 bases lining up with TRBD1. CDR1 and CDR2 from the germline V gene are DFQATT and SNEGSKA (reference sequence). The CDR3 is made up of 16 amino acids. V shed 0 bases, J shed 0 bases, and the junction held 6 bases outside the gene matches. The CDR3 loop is CSARDSGQGGSYEQYF. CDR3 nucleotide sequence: TGCAGTGCTAGAGACTCGGGACAGGGCGGCTCCTACGAGCAGTACTTC.

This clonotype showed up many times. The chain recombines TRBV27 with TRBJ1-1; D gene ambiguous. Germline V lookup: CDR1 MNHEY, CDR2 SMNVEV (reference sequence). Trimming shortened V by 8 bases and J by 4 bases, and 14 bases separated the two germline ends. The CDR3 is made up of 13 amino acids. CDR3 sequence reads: CASGVSRGTEAFF. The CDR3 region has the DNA TGTGCCAGCGGCGTATCTCGGGGCACTGAAGCTTTCTTT.

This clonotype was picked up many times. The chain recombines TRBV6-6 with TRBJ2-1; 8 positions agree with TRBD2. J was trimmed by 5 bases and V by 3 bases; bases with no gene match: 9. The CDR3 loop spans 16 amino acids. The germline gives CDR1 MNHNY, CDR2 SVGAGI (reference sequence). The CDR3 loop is CASSYRSGRGNNEQFF. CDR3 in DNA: TGTGCCAGCAGTTATAGGAGCGGGAGAGGAAACAATGAGCAGTTCTTC.

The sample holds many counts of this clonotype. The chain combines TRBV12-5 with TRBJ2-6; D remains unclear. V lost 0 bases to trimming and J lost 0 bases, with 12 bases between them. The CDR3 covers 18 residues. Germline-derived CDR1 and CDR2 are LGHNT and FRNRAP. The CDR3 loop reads CASGLVPDGSSGANVLTF. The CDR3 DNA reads TGTGCTAGTGGTTTGGTACCGGACGGAAGCTCTGGGGCCAACGTCCTGACTTTC.

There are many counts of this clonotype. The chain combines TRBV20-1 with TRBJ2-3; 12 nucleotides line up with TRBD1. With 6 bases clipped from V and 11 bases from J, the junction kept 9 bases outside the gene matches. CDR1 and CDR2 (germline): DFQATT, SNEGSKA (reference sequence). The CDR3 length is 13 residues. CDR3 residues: CSASKGTGGMQYF. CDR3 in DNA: TGCAGTGCAAGTAAAGGGACAGGGGGCATGCAGTATTTT.

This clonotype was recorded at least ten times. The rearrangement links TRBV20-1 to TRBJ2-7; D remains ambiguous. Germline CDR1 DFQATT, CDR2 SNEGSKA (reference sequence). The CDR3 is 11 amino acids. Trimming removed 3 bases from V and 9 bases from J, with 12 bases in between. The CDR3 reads CSASLTGRQYF. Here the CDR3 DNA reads TGCAGTGCTAGCCTCACCGGTAGGCAGTACTTC.

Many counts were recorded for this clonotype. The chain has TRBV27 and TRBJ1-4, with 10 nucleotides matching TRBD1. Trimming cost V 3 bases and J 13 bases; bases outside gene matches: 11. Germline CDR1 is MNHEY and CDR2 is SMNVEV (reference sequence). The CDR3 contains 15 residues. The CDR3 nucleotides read TGTGCCAGCAGTTTGCGACAGGGGGCTTTTTCTCGACTGTTTTTT. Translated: CASSLRQGAFSRLFF.

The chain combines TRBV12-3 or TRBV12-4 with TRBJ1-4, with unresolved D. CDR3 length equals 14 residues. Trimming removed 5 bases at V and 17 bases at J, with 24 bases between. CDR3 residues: CASSNGATNEKIFF. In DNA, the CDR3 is TGTGCCAGCAGTAACGGAGCAACTAATGAAAAAATATTTTTT.